This TCR beta chain was captured in a study of blood T cell repertoires in COVID-19 (dated by TCRdb to about 2020). At the level of the whole study: Collaborator samples came from the United States, Italy and Spain and covered acute and convalescent phases of COVID-19. The material from the prospective study consisted of cDNA or gDNA derived from T cells, B-cell-depleted T cells, or PBMCs. The dataset comprised deeply sampled blood TCRbeta repertoires from subjects exposed to, actively infected with, or recovered from COVID-19. The repertoires were released in a freely available public database meant as a resource for research on the immune response to SARS-CoV-2. The samples were drawn from two sources: the first 160 participants of the ongoing ImmuneRACE study, and 1,200 or so subjects contributed by 6 global collaborators. A de-identified subject ID, COVID-19 status, age in years and sex were almost always included in the sample metadata. Where HLA class I and class II types were available, the types were taken from metadata supplied by the sample provider, not from assay-based typing. Study-wide findings and limitations: The quantity of clinical and demographic metadata differed by source and by participant and was supplied without curation.

In Seattle, one collaborating source enrolled patients while the infection was active and tracked those patients longitudinally over the course of disease. Collaborating institutions collected whole blood in K2EDTA tubes following their own protocols. For TCRbeta analysis, collaborator samples were shipped as frozen whole blood, as isolated PBMCs, or as DNA extracted from either sample type. The CDR3 sequence holds 14 residues, the cysteine and phenylalanine included. Here the CDR3 DNA is all that survives: 42 bases in frame from base 1. As encoded in the germline V gene, CDR1 is SGHRS while CDR2 is YFSETQ. Trimming at the junction amounts to 0 bases on V and 5 bases on J, and the germline ends lie 11 bases apart. A note on this clone: The antigen it recognizes is unknown. No clone much larger than this one lies a single base away; base qualities are absent.

The immunoSEQ Assay, a bias-controlled multiplex PCR, was used to amplify TCRbeta CDR3 regions from genomic DNA. The original pipeline was this. Within the assay, amplification of reference gene primers was used to estimate how many nucleated cells each sample contained. To quantify the absolute abundance of each unique TCRbeta CDR3 rearrangement, sequence reads were collapsed and filtered. For each sample, productive Simpson clonality was calculated by taking the square root of Simpson's diversity index across productive rearrangements. TCRdb re-hosts the immuneACCESS table, in-frame sequences only. Its copies lack some clones; in the studies checked, an unresolved V gene accounts for under half of them, and the cause for the rest is not known. V and J calls plus clone size are reproduced from that table; the DNA served to infer D and trimming. Here the sample has 300,000 to 350,000 clones; roughly 90% occur a single time. Around 3.9% of the sample rests with the top ten.

The source is a woman in her fifties or sixties with COVID-19, enrolled during active disease. Sequencing was done on a sample of peripheral blood. The sequence is built from TRBV5-1 and TRBJ1-2, with an unclear D gene assignment. The CDR3 here reads CASSLAQASYGYTF. The base sequence is TGCGCCAGCAGCTTGGCCCAAGCCTCTTATGGCTACACCTTC.